Detailed here is one TCR beta chain. These data originate in a study of T cell responses to AZD1222 COVID-19 vaccine. Trimming cost V 7 bases and J 5 bases; bases outside gene matches: 6. CDR1 is SNHLY, CDR2 FYNNEI, per germline. CDR3 length equals 14 residues. The table came from immunoSEQ multiplex PCR; TCRdb's copy has only in-frame clones and leaves some out. Of some 50,000 clones in the sample, 79% were seen once. This chain links TRBV2 with TRBJ1-4; 8 bases align to TRBD1. The clonotype was recovered from an adult in good health. The starting material was peripheral blood, obtained on day 0 of MenACWY control vaccination. The CDR3, as DNA: TGTGCCAGCACTCGGACAGGGAGGAATGAAAAACTGTTTTTT. Its translation is CASTRTGRNEKLFF.